This T cell receptor (beta chain) was found in a study of T cell repertoires in cytomegalovirus infection. This clonotype was seen a few times. What it recognizes is unknown. TCRdb called the reads again in MiXCR, with one record for every CDR3 protein. The data hold about 770,000 distinct CDR3 sequences, with almost 30% observed a single time. Trimming took 8 bases from V and 6 from J, leaving 9 bases between them. Germline loops: CDR1 SNHLY, CDR2 FYNNEI. The CDR3 length is 11 residues. V is TRBV2 and J is TRBJ2-3, with D hard to call. Specimen: cultured CD8+ T cells from PBMCs, collected from culture after CMV antigen stimulation. This clonotype originated in a human donor in good health (CMV status not recorded). Some clones in this sample may be carry-over from other donors' samples. The DNA of the CDR3 is TGTGCCAGCCCTGGAACCGATACGCAGTATTTT. This translates into CASPGTDTQYF. Drawing the rest from reference TRBV2 and TRBJ2-3, the complete variable domain is EPEVTQTPSHQVTQMGQEVILRCVPISNHLYFYWYRQILGQKVEFLVSFYNNEISEKSEIFDDQFSVERPDGSNFTLKIRSTKLEDSAMYFCASPGTDTQYFGPGTRLTVL.